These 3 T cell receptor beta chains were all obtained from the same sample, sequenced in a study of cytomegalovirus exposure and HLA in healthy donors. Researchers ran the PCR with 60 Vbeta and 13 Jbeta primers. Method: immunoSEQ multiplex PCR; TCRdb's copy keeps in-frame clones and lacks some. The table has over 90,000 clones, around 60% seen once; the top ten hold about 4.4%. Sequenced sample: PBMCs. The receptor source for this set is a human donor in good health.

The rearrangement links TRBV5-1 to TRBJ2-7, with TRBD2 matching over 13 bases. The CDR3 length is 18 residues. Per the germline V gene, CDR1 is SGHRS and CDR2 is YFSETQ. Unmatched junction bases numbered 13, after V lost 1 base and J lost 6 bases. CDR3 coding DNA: TGCGCCAGCAGCTTGCCCACTGGGACTAGCGGGAATCAAGGCGAGCAGTACTTC. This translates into CASSLPTGTSGNQGEQYF.

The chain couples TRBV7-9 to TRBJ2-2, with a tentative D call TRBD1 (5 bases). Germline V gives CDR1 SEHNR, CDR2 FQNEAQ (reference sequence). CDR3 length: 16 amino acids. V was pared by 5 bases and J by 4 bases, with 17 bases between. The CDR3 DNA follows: TGTGCCAGCAGCCCTCGGGTCAGGGTCCTCACCGGGGAGCTGTTTTTT. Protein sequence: CASSPRVRVLTGELFF.

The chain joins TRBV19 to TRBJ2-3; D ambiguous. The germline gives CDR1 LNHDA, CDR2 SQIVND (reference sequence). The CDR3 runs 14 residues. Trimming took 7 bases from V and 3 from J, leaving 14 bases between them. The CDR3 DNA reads TGTGCCAGTACCAAATATGGCGGAACAGATACGCAGTATTTT. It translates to CASTKYGGTDTQYF. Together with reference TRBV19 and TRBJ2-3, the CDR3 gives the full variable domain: DGGITQSPKYLFRKEGQNVTLSCEQNLNHDAMYWYRQDPGQGLRLIYYSQIVNDFQKGDIAEGYSVSREKKESFPLTVTSAQKNPTAFYLCASTKYGGTDTQYFGPGTRLTVL.